This T cell receptor beta chain was recorded in a study of blood T cell repertoires in COVID-19. About the study: Spain, Italy and the United States supplied samples that represented acute and convalescent COVID-19. T cells, B-cell-depleted T cells, or PBMCs provided the cDNA or gDNA that served as material.

Per the study methods: Researchers report that nucleated cell counts were estimated from reference gene primer amplification. Method: immunoSEQ multiplex PCR; TCRdb's copy keeps in-frame clones and lacks some. The D gene and trimming were derived from the DNA, and the V and J assignments and clone size from that table. The repertoire holds about 130,000 clones, with about 83% as singletons. This CDR3 is 18 amino acids long. The V and J ends lost 4 bases and 0 bases, in that order; junction bases with no gene match: 8. In germline, CDR1 is KGHDR, CDR2 SFDVKD. Only one count was recorded for this clone.

The receptor's source is a man in his fifties or sixties with acute or convalescent COVID-19. The chain couples TRBV24-1 to TRBJ2-6, with TRBD1 identical over 7 bases. The sequenced sample was peripheral blood. The CDR3 loop is CATSEAGTVDSGANVLTF. The CDR3 DNA reads TGTGCCACCAGTGAAGCCGGGACAGTAGACTCTGGGGCCAACGTCCTGACTTTC.